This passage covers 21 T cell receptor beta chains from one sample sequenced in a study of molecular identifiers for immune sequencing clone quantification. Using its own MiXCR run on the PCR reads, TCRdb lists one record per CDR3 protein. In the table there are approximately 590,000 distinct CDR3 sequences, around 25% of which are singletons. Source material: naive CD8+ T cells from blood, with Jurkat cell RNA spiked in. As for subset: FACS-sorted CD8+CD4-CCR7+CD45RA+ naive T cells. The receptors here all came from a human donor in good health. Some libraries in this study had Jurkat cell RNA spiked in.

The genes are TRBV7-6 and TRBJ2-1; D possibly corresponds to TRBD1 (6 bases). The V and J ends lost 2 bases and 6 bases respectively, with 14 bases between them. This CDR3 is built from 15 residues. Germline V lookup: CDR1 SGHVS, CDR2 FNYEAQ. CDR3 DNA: TGTGCCAGCAGCTTAACACAGGGCTTCGGCAATGAGCAGTTCTTC. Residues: CASSLTQGFGNEQFF.

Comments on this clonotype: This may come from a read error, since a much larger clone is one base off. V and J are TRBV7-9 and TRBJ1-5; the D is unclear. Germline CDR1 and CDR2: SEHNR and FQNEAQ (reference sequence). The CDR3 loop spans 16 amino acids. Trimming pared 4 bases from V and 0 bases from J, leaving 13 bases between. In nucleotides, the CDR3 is TGTGCCAGCAGCTCGGCCGGGCAGGATAGCAATCAGCCCCAGCATTTT. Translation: CASSSAGQDSNQPQHF.

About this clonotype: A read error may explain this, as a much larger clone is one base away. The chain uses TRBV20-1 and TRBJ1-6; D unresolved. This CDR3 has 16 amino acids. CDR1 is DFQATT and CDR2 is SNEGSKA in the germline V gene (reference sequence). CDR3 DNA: TGCTGTGCTAGTTCACGGGATTTACCCTATAATTCACCCCTCCACTTT. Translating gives CCASSRDLPYNSPLHF.

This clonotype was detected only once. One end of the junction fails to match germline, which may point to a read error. For the CDR3, the DNA is TGTGTCAGCAGTGAAGGGCGGGGCTACGAGCAGTACTTC. It specifies CVSSEGRGYEQYF. This chain connects TRBV2 to TRBJ2-7; TRBD2 is a possible D gene (6 bases). This CDR3 is 13 amino acids long. Germline CDR1 SNHLY, CDR2 FYNNEI. The full variable domain, rest sourced from reference TRBV2 and TRBJ2-7, is EPEVTQTPSHQVTQMGQEVILRCVPISNHLYFYWYRQILGQKVEFLVSFYNNEISEKSEIFDDQFSVERPDGSNFTLKIRSTKLEDSAMYFCVSSEGRGYEQYFGPGTRLTVT.

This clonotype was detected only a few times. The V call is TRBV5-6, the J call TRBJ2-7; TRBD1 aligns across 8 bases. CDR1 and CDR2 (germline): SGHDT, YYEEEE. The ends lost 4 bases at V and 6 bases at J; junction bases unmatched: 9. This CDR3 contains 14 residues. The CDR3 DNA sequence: TGTGCCAGCAGCCCCGGTGCAGGGGGCTTCGAGCAGTACTTC. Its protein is CASSPGAGGFEQYF.

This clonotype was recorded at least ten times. Written as DNA, the CDR3 is TGTGCCAGCAGCAAAGATAACTCGGGGGAAGAGACCCAGTACTTC. Translated: CASSKDNSGEETQYF. V gene TRBV13 combines with J gene TRBJ2-5, with D maybe TRBD2 (6 bases). Germline V gene data show CDR1 as PRHDT and CDR2 as FYEKMQ (reference sequence). Trimming took off 5 bases at V and 3 bases at J, with 16 bases between the two ends. This CDR3 is 15 amino acids long.

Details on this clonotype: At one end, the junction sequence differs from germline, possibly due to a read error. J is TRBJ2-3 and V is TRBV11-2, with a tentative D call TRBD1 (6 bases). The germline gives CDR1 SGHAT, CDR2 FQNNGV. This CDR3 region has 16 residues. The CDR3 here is CASNLDLLGAADTQYF. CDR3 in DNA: TGTGCCAGCAACTTAGATCTTCTGGGGGCGGCTGATACGCAGTATTTT.

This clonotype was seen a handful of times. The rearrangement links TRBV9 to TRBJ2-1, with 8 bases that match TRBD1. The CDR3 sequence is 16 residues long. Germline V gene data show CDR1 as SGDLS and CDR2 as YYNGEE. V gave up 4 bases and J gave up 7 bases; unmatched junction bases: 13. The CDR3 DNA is TGTGCCAGCAGCCAAGAGCCGGGACAGGTTCGTAATGAGCAGTTCTTC. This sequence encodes CASSQEPGQVRNEQFF.

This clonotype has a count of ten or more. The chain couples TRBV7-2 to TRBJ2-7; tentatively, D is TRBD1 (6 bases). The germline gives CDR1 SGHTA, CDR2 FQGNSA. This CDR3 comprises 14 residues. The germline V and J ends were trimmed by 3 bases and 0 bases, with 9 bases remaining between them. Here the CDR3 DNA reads TGTGCCAGCAGCTTCACAGGGCCCTCCTACGAGCAGTACTTC. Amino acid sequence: CASSFTGPSYEQYF.

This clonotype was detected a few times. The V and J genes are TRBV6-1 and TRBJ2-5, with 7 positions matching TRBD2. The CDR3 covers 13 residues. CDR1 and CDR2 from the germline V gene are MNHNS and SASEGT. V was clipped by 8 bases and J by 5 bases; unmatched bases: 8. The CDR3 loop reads CASGKWGGETQYF. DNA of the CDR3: TGTGCCAGCGGGAAATGGGGGGGGGAGACCCAGTACTTC.

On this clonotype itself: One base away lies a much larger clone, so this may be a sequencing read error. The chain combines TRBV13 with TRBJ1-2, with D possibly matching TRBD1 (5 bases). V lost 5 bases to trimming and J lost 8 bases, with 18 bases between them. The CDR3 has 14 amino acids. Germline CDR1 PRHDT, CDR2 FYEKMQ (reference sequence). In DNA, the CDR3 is TGTGCCAGCAGCCCGGCATCAGGGCCACGCGGCTACACCTTC. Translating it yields CASSPASGPRGYTF.

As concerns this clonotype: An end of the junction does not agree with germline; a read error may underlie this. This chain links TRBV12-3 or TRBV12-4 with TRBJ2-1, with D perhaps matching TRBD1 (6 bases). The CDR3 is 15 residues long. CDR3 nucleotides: TGTGCCAGCAAATTCCGGGACACCGATTACAATAAGCAGTTCTTC. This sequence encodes CASKFRDTDYNKQFF.

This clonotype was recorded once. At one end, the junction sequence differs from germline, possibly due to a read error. The CDR3 protein is CVSSVGTSGRAADTQYF. The CDR3 bases are TGTGTCAGCAGCGTAGGAACTAGCGGGAGGGCCGCAGATACGCAGTATTTT. The chain links TRBV9 to TRBJ2-3; 13 bases line up with TRBD2. There are 17 residues in the CDR3. The germline CDR1 and CDR2 sequences are SGDLS and YYNGEE.

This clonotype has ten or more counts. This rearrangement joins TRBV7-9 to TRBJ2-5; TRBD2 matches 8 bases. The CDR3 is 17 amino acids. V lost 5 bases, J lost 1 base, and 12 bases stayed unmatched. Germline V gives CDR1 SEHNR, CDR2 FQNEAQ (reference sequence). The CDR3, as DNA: TGTGCCAGCAGCCAACCAGCAAGCGGGAGTCCCCAAGAGACCCAGTACTTC. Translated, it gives CASSQPASGSPQETQYF. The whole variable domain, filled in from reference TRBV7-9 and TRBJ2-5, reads DTGVSQNPRHKITKRGQNVTFRCDPISEHNRLYWYRQTLGQGPEFLTYFQNEAQLEKSRLLSDRFSAERPKGSFSTLEIQRTEQGDSAMYLCASSQPASGSPQETQYFGPGTRLLVL.

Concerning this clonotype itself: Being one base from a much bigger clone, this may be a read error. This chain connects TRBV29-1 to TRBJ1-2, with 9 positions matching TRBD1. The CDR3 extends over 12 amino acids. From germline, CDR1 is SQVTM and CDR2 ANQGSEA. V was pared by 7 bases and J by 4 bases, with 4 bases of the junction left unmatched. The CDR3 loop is CSGQGDSYGYTF. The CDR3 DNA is TGCAGCGGACAGGGGGACAGCTATGGCTACACCTTC.

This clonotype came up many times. The CDR3 sequence: CASSYGQYSNQPQHF. CDR3 DNA sequence: TGTGCCAGCAGTTACGGCCAGTATAGCAATCAGCCCCAGCATTTT. This chain connects TRBV6-5 to TRBJ1-5; D gene uncertain. V was clipped by 2 bases and J by 0 bases, with 8 bases between them. The CDR3 contains 15 residues. Germline V gene data show CDR1 as MNHEY and CDR2 as SVGAGI.

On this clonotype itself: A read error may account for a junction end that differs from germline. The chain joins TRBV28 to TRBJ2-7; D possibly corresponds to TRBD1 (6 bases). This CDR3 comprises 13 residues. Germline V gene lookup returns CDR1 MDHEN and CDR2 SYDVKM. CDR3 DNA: TGTACCAGTAAACAGGGATCCTCCTACGAGCAGTACTTC. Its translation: CTSKQGSSYEQYF. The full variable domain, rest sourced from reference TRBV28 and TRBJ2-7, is DVKVTQSSRYLVKRTGEKVFLECVQDMDHENMFWYRQDPGLGLRLIYFSYDVKMKEKGDIPEGYSVSREKKERFSLILESASTNQTSMYLCTSKQGSSYEQYFGPGTRLTVT.

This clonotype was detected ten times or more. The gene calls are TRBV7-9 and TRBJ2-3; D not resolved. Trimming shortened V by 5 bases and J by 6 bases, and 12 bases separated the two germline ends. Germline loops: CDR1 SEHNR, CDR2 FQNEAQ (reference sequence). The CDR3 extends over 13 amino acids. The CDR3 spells CASSADESDTQYF. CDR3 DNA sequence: TGTGCCAGCAGCGCGGACGAGAGTGATACGCAGTATTTT.

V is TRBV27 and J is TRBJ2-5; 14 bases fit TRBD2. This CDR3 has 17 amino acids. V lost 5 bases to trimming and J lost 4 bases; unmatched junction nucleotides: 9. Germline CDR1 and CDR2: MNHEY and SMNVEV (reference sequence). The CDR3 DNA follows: TGTGCCAGCAGTGTGGGACTAGCGGGAGTTGTAGGAGAGACCCAGTACTTC. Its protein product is CASSVGLAGVVGETQYF.

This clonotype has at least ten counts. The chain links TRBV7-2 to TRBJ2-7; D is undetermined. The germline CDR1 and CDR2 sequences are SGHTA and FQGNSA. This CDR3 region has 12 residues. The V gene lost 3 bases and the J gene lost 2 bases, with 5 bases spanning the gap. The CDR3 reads CASSFGPYEQYF. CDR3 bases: TGTGCCAGCAGCTTCGGCCCCTACGAGCAGTACTTC. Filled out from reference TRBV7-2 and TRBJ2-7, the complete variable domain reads GAGVSQSPSNKVTEKGKDVELRCDPISGHTALYWYRQSLGQGLEFLIYFQGNSAPDKSGLPSDRFSAERTGGSVSTLTIQRTQQEDSAVYLCASSFGPYEQYFGPGTRLTVT.

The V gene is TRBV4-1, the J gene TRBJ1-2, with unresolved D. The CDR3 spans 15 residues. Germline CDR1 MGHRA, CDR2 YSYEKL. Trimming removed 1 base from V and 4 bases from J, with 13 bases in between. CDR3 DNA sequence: TGCGCCAGCAGCCAAGCCCCAGGCCAGACCTATGGCTACACCTTC. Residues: CASSQAPGQTYGYTF.